One sample yielded the 3 T cell receptor beta chains listed below, sequenced in a study of shared clonotypes between healthy human individuals. The protocol was immunoSEQ multiplex PCR, while the TCRdb copy is restricted to in-frame clones and leaves out a portion. Found here are 2 million to 2.5 million clones, 85% to 95% of them singletons; the top ten hold approximately 0.41%. The source material was naive CD4+ T cells from PBMCs. The subset denotes: CD45RA+ positively selected. The source is a man younger than 30 in good health. Some clones in this sample may be carry-over from other donors' samples.

The chain combines TRBV29-1 with TRBJ2-6, with D possibly being TRBD2 (6 bases). The germline V and J ends were trimmed by 4 bases and 4 bases, with 11 bases remaining between them. Germline loops: CDR1 SQVTM, CDR2 ANQGSEA. This CDR3 has 14 amino acids. For the CDR3, the DNA is TGCAGCGTTGGTGGTAGCGGAGGGGCCAACGTCCTGACTTTC. Amino acids: CSVGGSGGANVLTF.

V gene TRBV6-5 combines with J gene TRBJ2-2; D gene ambiguous. Trimming left V 8 bases short and J 6 bases short, with 10 bases between. The CDR3 sequence is 12 residues long. Germline V gene sequence: CDR1 MNHEY, CDR2 SVGAGI. The CDR3 DNA reads TGTGCCAGCCGACACTCTCCCGGGGAGCTGTTTTTT. Translation: CASRHSPGELFF.

This chain joins TRBV5-1 and TRBJ2-7; TRBD1 aligns across 9 bases. The CDR3 extends over 14 amino acids. Germline lookup yields CDR1 SGHRS and CDR2 YFSETQ. V was clipped by 4 bases and J by 5 bases; unmatched bases: 7. The CDR3 region is CASSTGQGINEQYF. For the CDR3, the DNA is TGCGCCAGCAGCACAGGACAGGGGATCAACGAGCAGTACTTC. The entire variable domain, with the rest obtained from reference TRBV5-1 and TRBJ2-7, is as follows: KAGVTQTPRYLIKTRGQQVTLSCSPISGHRSVSWYQQTPGQGLQFLFEYFSETQRNKGNFPGRFSGRQFSNSRSEMNVSTLELGDSALYLCASSTGQGINEQYFGPGTRLTVT.